One sample yielded the 8 T cell receptor beta chains listed below, sequenced in a study of T-cell memory formation after mild COVID-19. MiXCR was run by TCRdb on the 5' RACE reads, yielding one entry per CDR3 protein. Among around 300,000 distinct CDR3 sequences listed, approximately 15% were seen once. Sequencing was done on a sample of PBMCs or a T cell subset sorted from them (not recorded which). Receptors were obtained from a man between 18 and 35 years old who had mild COVID-19 (a few samples of this study predate the infection). Cell type and time point are not known.

V gene TRBV5-4 combines with J gene TRBJ2-7, with 10 bases that match TRBD1. The V and J ends lost 4 bases and 5 bases, in that order; junction bases with no gene match: 3. The V gene's germline CDR1 is SGHNT and CDR2 YYREEE (reference sequence). This CDR3 has 13 amino acids. The CDR3 sequence is CASSQGQGHEQYF. CDR3 nucleotides: TGTGCCAGCAGCCAGGGACAGGGGCACGAGCAGTACTTC.

The sample holds many counts of this clonotype. The V and J genes are TRBV4-1 and TRBJ2-7; tentatively, D is TRBD1 (6 bases). With 1 base removed from V and 2 bases from J, the gap between germline ends came to 12 bases. The germline CDR1 and CDR2 sequences are MGHRA and YSYEKL. There are 15 residues in the CDR3. The CDR3 loop is CASSQGWDKAYEQYF. The CDR3 DNA is TGCGCCAGCAGCCAAGGATGGGACAAGGCCTACGAGCAGTACTTC.

This clonotype was observed a handful of times. The chain links TRBV29-1 to TRBJ2-5, with D perhaps TRBD1 or TRBD2 (5 bases each). Germline lookup yields CDR1 SQVTM and CDR2 ANQGSEA. The CDR3 length is 12 residues. V was trimmed by 4 bases and J by 4 bases, leaving 10 bases between them. CDR3 amino acids: CSVVGAGETQYF. The CDR3 bases are TGCAGCGTTGTAGGGGCGGGAGAGACCCAGTACTTC.

This clonotype was seen more than once but under ten times. The chain links TRBV6-6 to TRBJ1-2; D unclear. Germline CDR1 MNHNY, CDR2 SVGAGI (reference sequence). The V end lost 2 bases, the J end lost 0 bases, and 10 bases lay between the germline ends. The CDR3 has 15 residues. The CDR3 reads CASSYPTVANYGYTF. Written as DNA, the CDR3 is TGTGCCAGCAGTTACCCGACGGTAGCTAACTATGGCTACACCTTC.

The gene calls are TRBV6-5 and TRBJ2-1; the match to TRBD1 covers 9 bases. Germline CDR1 and CDR2: MNHEY and SVGAGI. J was trimmed by 7 bases and V by 0 bases; bases with no gene match: 4. The CDR3 is 15 amino acids. The chain's CDR3 is CASSYSWTGANEQFF. CDR3 nucleotide sequence: TGTGCCAGCAGTTACTCGTGGACAGGGGCGAATGAGCAGTTCTTC.

This chain connects TRBV28 to TRBJ2-5; perhaps TRBD1 as D (6 bases). The germline V gene encodes CDR1 MDHEN and CDR2 SYDVKM. The CDR3 consists of 14 residues. The V gene lost 2 bases and the J gene lost 4 bases, with 11 bases spanning the gap. The DNA for the CDR3 is TGTGCCAGCAGTTTAAAGGGGGATGTAGAGACCCAGTACTTC. This gives the protein CASSLKGDVETQYF.

This sequence joins TRBV20-1 and TRBJ2-3; D not resolved. CDR1 DFQATT and CDR2 SNEGSKA come from the germline V gene (reference sequence). Trimming cost V 2 bases and J 2 bases, with 8 bases left between them. There are 13 residues in the CDR3. CDR3 loop: CSARPTDTDTQYF. The CDR3 DNA reads as TGCAGTGCTAGACCGACCGACACAGATACGCAGTATTTT.

This clonotype was seen many times. CDR3 in amino acids: CASSLWTSGQETQYF. CDR3 DNA sequence: TGCGCCAGCAGCCTATGGACTAGCGGACAAGAGACCCAGTACTTC. J is TRBJ2-5 and V is TRBV5-1; 10 bases map to TRBD2. This CDR3 has 15 residues. Per the germline V gene, CDR1 is SGHRS and CDR2 is YFSETQ. V gave up 4 bases and J gave up 2 bases; unmatched junction bases: 5.